Reported below is one TCR beta chain. The data stem from a study of shared clonotypes between healthy human individuals. Using immunoSEQ multiplex PCR, the repertoire was profiled, and TCRdb retains in-frame clones only, with some absent. The top ten hold 13% of the sample, which has roughly 500,000 clones, 76% seen once. Germline CDR1 reads SGHAT; CDR2 reads FQDESV (reference sequence). CDR3 length: 15 amino acids. Deletions cut 5 bases from V and 12 bases from J, with 25 bases between. The chain couples TRBV11-1 to TRBJ2-5, with a tentative D call TRBD2 (6 bases). The clonotype originates from a woman in her forties in good health. Some clones in this sample may be carry-over from other donors' samples. Source material: PBMCs. This chain's CDR3 is CASSMARGDGSYKYF. The DNA of the CDR3 is TGTGCCAGCAGCATGGCGAGAGGGGACGGGAGTTATAAGTACTTC. The full variable domain, in which reference TRBV11-1 and TRBJ2-5 provide the parts outside the CDR3, is EAEVAQSPRYKITEKSQAVAFWCDPISGHATLYWYRQILGQGPELLVQFQDESVVDDSQLPKDRFSAERLKGVDSTLKIQPAELGDSAMYLCASSMARGDGSYKYFGPGTRLLVL.